One T cell receptor beta chain is described in this entry. Which antigen it targets is not known. Nothing much larger sits one base from this clone, and base qualities are not available. This record comes from a study of blood T cell repertoires in COVID-19 (TCRdb year 2020). With regard to the full study: Samples from collaborators originated in the United States, Italy and Spain and spanned both the acute and convalescent phases of COVID-19. The prospective study material was composed of cDNA or gDNA derived from T cells, B-cell-depleted T cells, or PBMCs. Deeply sampled blood TCRbeta repertoires from subjects exposed to, actively infected with, or recovered from COVID-19 were included in the dataset. The repertoires were made available in a free public database intended to serve as a resource for research on the immune response to SARS-CoV-2. The samples were drawn from two sources: the first 160 participants of the ongoing ImmuneRACE study, and fewer than 1,500 subjects contributed by 6 global collaborators. A de-identified subject ID, COVID-19 status, age in years and sex were almost always included in the sample metadata. Where available, HLA class I and class II types were taken from metadata supplied by the sample provider and were not determined by assay-based typing.

Whole blood was collected in K2EDTA tubes by collaborating institutions according to the institutions' own protocols. Collaborator samples were shipped for TCRbeta analysis as frozen whole blood, isolated PBMCs, or DNA extracted from either sample type. Overall results and qualifications from the work: Clinical and demographic metadata were provided uncurated, with the amount varying by source and participant.

The CDR3 spans 14 residues, from the cysteine through the phenylalanine. The CDR3 DNA has 42 bases and is translated from base 1. Trimming leaves V shorter by 1 base and J shorter by 6 bases, with the junction holding 3 bases beyond the gene matches. CDR1 SGDLS and CDR2 YYNGEE are derived from the germline V gene. TCRbeta CDR3 regions were amplified from genomic DNA by means of the immunoSEQ Assay, a bias-controlled multiplex PCR. In the paper's pipeline: Nucleated cell counts per sample were estimated from amplification of reference gene primers within the assay. To quantify the absolute abundance of each unique TCRbeta CDR3 rearrangement, sequence reads were collapsed and filtered. For each sample, productive Simpson clonality was calculated as the square root of Simpson's diversity index across productive rearrangements. This is the immuneACCESS table as TCRdb keeps it, with only in-frame sequences that have V and J called. A part of the clones is gone; compared with another copy, unresolved V genes explain less than half, and the rest is unexplained. V and J calls and clone size are as listed in that table; D and trimming were resolved from the DNA. This sample holds around 74,000 clones; about nine tenths were observed only once. The ten largest clonotypes hold about 15% of the sample.

The sequence was collected from an elderly woman with active or convalescent COVID-19. The chain joins TRBV9 to TRBJ1-4; 7 bases in between match TRBD1. The sample was peripheral blood. The CDR3 reads as follows: CASSVTGTDEKLFF. The DNA sequence reads TGTGCCAGCAGCGTAACCGGGACAGATGAAAAACTGTTTTTT.